This T cell receptor (beta chain) is from a study of shared clonotypes between healthy human individuals. Study-level findings and limits: Rarefaction curves obtained for sorted subsets showed sequencing incomplete despite large depth. Clonotypes shared by all four sorted-subset donors had higher generation probabilities than non-shared clonotypes.

Genomic DNA of every subset was divided equally among multiple immunoSEQ plates. As handled by the study authors: Quality scores were absent from the junction-only immunoSEQ sequences, so filtering differed. The data were produced by immunoSEQ multiplex PCR, yet TCRdb's version contains in-frame clones alone and is incomplete. From that table come the V and J calls and clone size; the DNA was used to work out D and trimming. The profile shows approximately 2,300,000 clones, 92% of them singletons. On this clone: Its antigen is as yet unknown.

This clonotype was obtained from a man aged 18 to 30 in good health. Some clones in this sample may be carry-over from other donors' samples. The sample taken for sequencing was naive CD4+ T cells from PBMCs. Subset specified: CD45RA+ positively selected.

The CDR3 sequence is CASSQDTQGEAFF. DNA of the CDR3: TGCGCCAGCAGCCAAGATACCCAGGGAGAAGCTTTCTTT. The chain carries TRBV4-1 and TRBJ1-1; tentative D call: TRBD1 (5 bases). The CDR3 is 13 amino acids. Deletions cut 0 bases from V and 8 bases from J, with 10 bases between. Per the germline V gene, CDR1 is MGHRA and CDR2 is YSYEKL.